The entry below gives a single T cell receptor beta chain sequence along with its context. This record comes from a study of T cell clones after liver transplantation. This CDR3 region has 16 residues. The germline V gene encodes CDR1 SGHTA and CDR2 FQGNSA. Losses at the gene ends were 0 bases for V and 3 bases for J; bases not matched to a gene: 6. Clones were read by immunoSEQ multiplex PCR, and TCRdb kept only the in-frame ones, dropping some. The sample yields some 80,000 clones, around 84% seen once. The sample in question was CD4+ T cells from blood, obtained 48 months after liver transplant. This chain joins TRBV7-2 and TRBJ2-5, with TRBD2 matching 8 bases. The TCR was taken from a human patient who received a liver transplant. Some of the T cells might come from the graft donor. The CDR3 reads CASSLAIGRAEETQYF. DNA of the CDR3: TGTGCCAGCAGCTTAGCGATCGGGAGGGCCGAAGAGACCCAGTACTTC.